Below are 27 T cell receptor beta chains sequenced from a single sample in a study of CD8+ T cells in alopecia areata. Sequencing templates came from extracted RNA that was reverse transcribed into cDNA. Assay: immunoSEQ multiplex PCR; the TCRdb copy retains only in-frame clones and omits some. Altogether 2,000 to 3,000 clones are present, under 70% being singletons, with the ten largest covering around 10%. The sequenced sample consisted of skin. The receptors originated from a human donor in good health.

This sequence joins TRBV5-4 and TRBJ2-3; TRBD2 aligns across 7 bases. The junction had 4 bases not matched to a gene; V was cut back by 4 bases and J by 2 bases. Germline-derived CDR1 and CDR2 are SGHNT and YYREEE (reference sequence). The CDR3 is made up of 14 amino acids. This CDR3 reads CASSDGTTTDTQYF. The CDR3 DNA sequence: TGTGCCAGCAGCGACGGGACTACCACAGATACGCAGTATTTT.

J is TRBJ1-2 and V is TRBV9, with 8 bases identical to TRBD1. This CDR3 has 15 residues. The germline V gene has CDR1 SGDLS and CDR2 YYNGEE. After removal of 0 bases from V and 4 bases from J, the junction contained 5 bases not matched to a gene. CDR3 coding DNA: TGTGCCAGCAGCGTAGGGACAGGGAATGGCTATGGCTACACCTTC. It is translated as CASSVGTGNGYGYTF.

The rearrangement links TRBV7-2 to TRBJ2-2; D remains ambiguous. In germline, CDR1 is SGHTA, CDR2 FQGNSA. This CDR3 region has 14 residues. With 1 base removed from V and 7 bases from J, the gap between germline ends came to 10 bases. DNA of the CDR3: TGTGCCAGCAGCTTAGGCCCCCTGGGCGGGGAGCTGTTTTTT. Its protein product is CASSLGPLGGELFF.

This clone was seen a few times. The gene calls are TRBV4-3 and TRBJ1-3, with 7 bases matching TRBD1. CDR1 is LGHNA and CDR2 is YSLEER in the germline V gene. This CDR3 contains 16 residues. V gave up 0 bases and J gave up 0 bases; unmatched junction bases: 2. The CDR3 DNA sequence: TGCGCCAGCAGCCAAGATAGGGACAGCTCTGGAAACACCATATATTTT. Protein sequence: CASSQDRDSSGNTIYF.

This clone was observed a few times. Other DNA sequences in the same sample also yield this CDR3. The rearrangement links TRBV7-2 to TRBJ2-3; D unclear. Germline V gene sequence: CDR1 SGHTA, CDR2 FQGNSA. CDR3 length: 14 residues. With 2 bases removed from V and 1 base from J, the gap between germline ends came to 7 bases. This CDR3 is CASSLTSGTDTQYF. For the CDR3, the DNA is TGTGCCAGCAGCTTAACCTCAGGCACAGATACGCAGTATTTT.

The chain carries TRBV27 and TRBJ1-4, with 7 nucleotides matching TRBD1. V trimming: 6 bases; J trimming: 5 bases; junction bases outside the gene matches: 9. CDR1 is MNHEY, CDR2 SMNVEV, per germline (reference sequence). The CDR3 covers 15 residues. In DNA form, the CDR3 reads TGTGCCAGCAGCGTCGGGGACAGAAAGAATGAAAAACTGTTTTTT. Translating gives CASSVGDRKNEKLFF.

This sequence joins TRBV30 and TRBJ2-3, with D unresolved. Trimming removed 0 bases from V and 8 bases from J, with 18 bases in between. The CDR3 length is 15 residues. The V gene's germline CDR1 is GTSNPN and CDR2 SVGIG (reference sequence). Written as DNA, the CDR3 is TGTGCCTGGAGTGTAGTTCCTGGCCTCCCCGGTACGCAGTATTTT. Protein: CAWSVVPGLPGTQYF.

The chain is built from TRBV15 and TRBJ1-6; weak D call: TRBD1 (5 bases). This CDR3 is 15 amino acids long. Germline V CDR1 and CDR2: LNHNV, YYDKDF (reference sequence). The V end was cut by 0 bases, the J end by 8 bases, with 11 bases between. The CDR3: CATSRDVGGDSPLHF. The CDR3, as DNA: TGTGCCACCAGCAGAGATGTGGGGGGAGATTCACCCCTCCACTTT.

The V call is TRBV28, the J call TRBJ1-3, with no clear D. Looked up from germline, CDR1 is MDHEN and CDR2 is SYDVKM. The CDR3 is 16 residues long. V dropped 4 bases and J dropped 2 bases, with 15 bases sitting between them. The CDR3 protein is CASSSRVGRTGNTIYF. The CDR3 region has the DNA TGTGCCAGCAGTTCAAGGGTGGGGAGAACTGGAAACACCATATATTTT. Variable domain in full (rest from reference TRBV28 and TRBJ1-3): DVKVTQSSRYLVKRTGEKVFLECVQDMDHENMFWYRQDPGLGLRLIYFSYDVKMKEKGDIPEGYSVSREKKERFSLILESASTNQTSMYLCASSSRVGRTGNTIYFGEGSWLTVV.

V usage is TRBV19 and J usage is TRBJ1-1; D call uncertain. Trimming took off 5 bases at V and 6 bases at J, with 16 bases between the two ends. Germline loops: CDR1 LNHDA, CDR2 SQIVND (reference sequence). The CDR3 totals 14 residues. The CDR3 reads CASSYDTVIAEAFF. CDR3 DNA: TGTGCCAGTAGTTACGACACGGTGATCGCTGAAGCTTTCTTT.

The gene calls are TRBV1 and TRBJ2-1; the DNA was not used to check the table's D call, TRBD2. TRBV1 is designated a pseudogene. The CDR3 has 15 residues. CDR3 region: CTSSRIAGSYNEQFF. In DNA, the CDR3 is TGCACCAGCAGTCGGATAGCGGGCTCCTACAATGAGCAGTTCTTC.

The gene calls are TRBV11-2 and TRBJ2-1; D is possibly TRBD2 (5 bases). V was trimmed by 4 bases and J by 8 bases, leaving 15 bases between them. Germline V lookup: CDR1 SGHAT, CDR2 FQNNGV. CDR3 size: 14 residues. The CDR3 sequence: CASSSARTGDEQFF. CDR3 DNA sequence: TGTGCCAGCAGCTCTGCCCGGACCGGGGATGAGCAGTTCTTC. The complete variable domain, with remaining parts taken from reference TRBV11-2 and TRBJ2-1, reads EAGVAQSPRYKIIEKRQSVAFWCNPISGHATLYWYQQILGQGPKLLIQFQNNGVVDDSQLPKDRFSAERLKGVDSTLKIQPAKLEDSAVYLCASSSARTGDEQFFGPGTRLTVL.

The V gene is TRBV5-6, the J gene TRBJ2-3, with D tentatively TRBD2 (6 bases). The V end was cut by 1 base, the J end by 9 bases, with 12 bases between. Germline values: CDR1 SGHDT, CDR2 YYEEEE. The CDR3 sequence is 13 residues long. The CDR3 protein is CASSLKGGETQYF. In nucleotides, the CDR3 is TGTGCCAGCAGCTTGAAGGGAGGCGAGACGCAGTATTTT. The full variable domain, rest sourced from reference TRBV5-6 and TRBJ2-3, is DAGVTQSPTHLIKTRGQQVTLRCSPKSGHDTVSWYQQALGQGPQFIFQYYEEEERQRGNFPDRFSGHQFPNYSSELNVNALLLGDSALYLCASSLKGGETQYFGPGTRLTVL.

The chain is built from TRBV4-3 and TRBJ2-3, with D perhaps matching TRBD1 (6 bases). With 2 bases removed from V and 2 bases from J, the gap between germline ends came to 17 bases. CDR1 LGHNA and CDR2 YSLEER come from the germline V gene. The length of the CDR3 is 17 residues. As DNA, the CDR3 is TGCGCCAGCAGCCAACAGGGGTTGGGGACCTCCACAGATACGCAGTATTTT. Amino acids: CASSQQGLGTSTDTQYF.

This CDR3 reads CASSVGANTGELFF. The CDR3 region has the DNA TGTGCCAGCAGCGTAGGAGCGAACACCGGGGAGCTGTTTTTT. V is TRBV9 and J is TRBJ2-2; the D is unclear. Trimming removed 0 bases at V and 0 bases at J, with 3 bases between. The germline V gene encodes CDR1 SGDLS and CDR2 YYNGEE. There are 14 residues in the CDR3. The full variable domain, in which reference TRBV9 and TRBJ2-2 provide the parts outside the CDR3, is DSGVTQTPKHLITATGQRVTLRCSPRSGDLSVYWYQQSLDQGLQFLIQYYNGEERAKGNILERFSAQQFPDLHSELNLSSLELGDSALYFCASSVGANTGELFFGEGSRLTVL.

The CDR3: CASSPAERGNTEAFF. The CDR3 coding sequence is TGTGCCAGCTCACCGGCGGAGAGGGGGAACACTGAAGCTTTCTTT. The gene calls are TRBV18 and TRBJ1-1, with D perhaps TRBD1 (5 bases). The germline V gene encodes CDR1 KGHSH and CDR2 LQKENI. Trimming stripped 3 bases from V and 1 base from J, with 12 bases between. The CDR3 covers 15 residues.

The V and J genes are TRBV7-9 and TRBJ2-4, with 8 bases that match TRBD1. This CDR3 region has 12 residues. Germline V gene data show CDR1 as SEHNR and CDR2 as FQNEAQ (reference sequence). V was pared by 5 bases and J by 9 bases, with 3 bases of the junction left unmatched. CDR3 in DNA: TGTGCCAGCAGCCTACAGGGGGGCATTCAGTACTTC. Its translation is CASSLQGGIQYF.

The chain carries TRBV7-3 and TRBJ1-4; 7 bases are a match to TRBD1. V shed 5 bases and J 0 bases; nucleotides not matched to a gene: 12. The CDR3 loop spans 18 amino acids. Germline V CDR1 and CDR2: SGHTA, FQGTGA. CDR3 sequence reads: CASSQRITTGSTNEKLFF. The CDR3 DNA reads TGTGCCAGCAGCCAGAGGATAACGACAGGGTCAACTAATGAAAAACTGTTTTTT.

This clone was picked up a small number of times. The V and J genes are TRBV19 and TRBJ2-3; D might be TRBD2 (7 bases). CDR1 is LNHDA, CDR2 SQIVND, per germline (reference sequence). The CDR3 length is 15 residues. Trimming stripped 7 bases from V and 5 bases from J, with 19 bases between. This chain's CDR3 is CASTIVGGAGDTQYF. Written as DNA, the CDR3 is TGTGCCAGTACCATAGTAGGGGGGGCCGGAGATACGCAGTATTTT.

V and J are TRBV5-1 and TRBJ1-5; no firm D call. The CDR3 runs to 15 residues. Trimming left V 5 bases short and J 4 bases short, with 16 bases between. From germline, CDR1 is SGHRS and CDR2 YFSETQ. The CDR3 DNA reads as TGCGCCAGCAGTCCTGTCGGCGGCTATAATCAGCCCCAGCATTTT. Translating gives CASSPVGGYNQPQHF.

The chain uses TRBV11-3 and TRBJ2-2, with D maybe TRBD1 (6 bases). V lost 0 bases, J lost 7 bases, and 12 bases lay in between. The CDR3 runs 15 residues. Germline CDR1 SGHNT, CDR2 YENEEA. The CDR3 DNA follows: TGTGCCAGCAGCTTAGAACAGGGTGGATACGGGGAGCTGTTTTTT. Amino acids: CASSLEQGGYGELFF.

This clone has a handful of counts. V and J are TRBV11-3 and TRBJ2-7; 7 bases fit TRBD1. The V gene's germline CDR1 is SGHNT and CDR2 YENEEA. V shed 0 bases, J shed 3 bases, and the junction held 2 bases outside the gene matches. This CDR3 spans 14 amino acids. Here the CDR3 DNA reads TGTGCCAGCAGCTTAGAGACAGGGAACTACGAGCAGTACTTC. It encodes CASSLETGNYEQYF.

Comments on this clone: The sample contains more than one DNA sequence encoding this CDR3. This chain joins TRBV11-2 and TRBJ1-6; a possible D gene is TRBD1 (5 bases). The germline V gene has CDR1 SGHAT and CDR2 FQNNGV. Deletions cut 3 bases from V and 7 bases from J, with 13 bases between. This CDR3 region has 15 residues. The CDR3 reads CASSLGRGGNSPLHF. CDR3 nucleotides: TGTGCCAGCAGCTTGGGCCGGGGCGGCAATTCACCCCTCCACTTT.

The CDR3 is CASRLPFSQETQYF. CDR3 nucleotide sequence: TGTGCCAGCAGACTCCCGTTCAGTCAAGAGACCCAGTACTTC. V usage is TRBV28 and J usage is TRBJ2-5; D unclear. The CDR3 length is 14 residues. Trimming cost V 6 bases and J 2 bases, with 13 bases left between them. Germline lookup yields CDR1 MDHEN and CDR2 SYDVKM.

The chain links TRBV2 to TRBJ1-2; 9 bases match TRBD1. From germline, CDR1 is SNHLY and CDR2 FYNNEI. With 8 bases clipped from V and 4 bases from J, the junction kept 2 bases outside the gene matches. This CDR3 has 12 residues. The CDR3 DNA is TGTGCCAGCGAACAGGGGGCCTATGGCTACACCTTC. Its translation: CASEQGAYGYTF.

This clone turned up a few times. This chain uses TRBV7-9 with TRBJ1-1, with D possibly TRBD1 on 5 matching bases. Trimming pared 5 bases from V and 0 bases from J, leaving 16 bases between. The CDR3 length is 16 residues. Germline-derived CDR1 and CDR2 are SEHNR and FQNEAQ (reference sequence). The CDR3, as DNA: TGTGCCAGCAGCCCGAAGGTCGGGGCTCTGAACACTGAAGCTTTCTTT. Protein: CASSPKVGALNTEAFF.

The chain employs TRBV2 and TRBJ1-2; D perhaps matches TRBD1 (6 bases). Germline V lookup: CDR1 SNHLY, CDR2 FYNNEI. The CDR3 sequence is 14 residues long. V dropped 5 bases and J dropped 3 bases, with 13 bases sitting between them. CDR3 sequence reads: CASSPDRIYYGYTF. Written as DNA, the CDR3 is TGTGCCAGCAGTCCCGACAGGATTTACTATGGCTACACCTTC.